This TCR beta chain was obtained from a study of blood T cell repertoires in COVID-19. Study-level background: Samples representing acute and convalescent COVID-19 were sourced from the United States, Italy and Spain. The cDNA or gDNA used as material had been derived from T cells, B-cell-depleted T cells, or PBMCs.

Per the original data handling: Reference gene primer amplification in the assay estimated nucleated cell counts. Method: immunoSEQ multiplex PCR; TCRdb's copy keeps in-frame clones and lacks some. V, J and clone size are those of that table, while D and trimming were read from the DNA. The table shows approximately 180,000 clones, with approximately 85% occurring only once. With 5 bases clipped from V and 8 bases from J, the junction kept 14 bases outside the gene matches. Germline V gene sequence: CDR1 KGHSH, CDR2 LQKENI. The CDR3 contains 15 residues. Sequencing input: peripheral blood. This chain uses TRBV18 with TRBJ1-1, with TRBD1 matching over 7 bases. The source of this sequence is a human donor with active or convalescent COVID-19. The donor label of this sample is uncertain. CDR3 loop: CASSRAGGHLGEAFF. The CDR3 bases are TGTGCCAGCTCAAGGGCAGGGGGTCACCTGGGGGAAGCTTTCTTT. Full variable domain (rest looked up from reference TRBV18 and TRBJ1-1): NAGVMQNPRHLVRRRGQEARLRCSPMKGHSHVYWYRQLPEEGLKFMVYLQKENIIDESGMPKERFSAEFPKEGPSILRIQQVVRGDSAAYFCASSRAGGHLGEAFFGQGTRLTVV.